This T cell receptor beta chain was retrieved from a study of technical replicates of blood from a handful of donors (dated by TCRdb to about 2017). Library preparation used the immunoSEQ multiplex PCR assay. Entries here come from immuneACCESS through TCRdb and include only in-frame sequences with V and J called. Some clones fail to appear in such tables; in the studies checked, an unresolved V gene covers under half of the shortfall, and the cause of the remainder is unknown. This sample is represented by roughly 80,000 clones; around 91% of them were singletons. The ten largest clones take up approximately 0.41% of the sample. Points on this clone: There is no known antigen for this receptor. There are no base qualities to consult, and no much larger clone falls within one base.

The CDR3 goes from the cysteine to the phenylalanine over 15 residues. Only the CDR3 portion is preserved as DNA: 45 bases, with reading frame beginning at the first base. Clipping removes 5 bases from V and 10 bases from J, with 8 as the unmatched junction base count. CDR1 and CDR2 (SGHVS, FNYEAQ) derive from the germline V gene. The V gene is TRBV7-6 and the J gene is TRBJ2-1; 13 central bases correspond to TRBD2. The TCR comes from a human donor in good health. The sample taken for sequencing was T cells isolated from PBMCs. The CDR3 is CASSRGTSGMGEQFF. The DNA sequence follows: TGTGCCAGCAGCCGAGGGACTAGCGGGATGGGGGAGCAGTTCTTC.